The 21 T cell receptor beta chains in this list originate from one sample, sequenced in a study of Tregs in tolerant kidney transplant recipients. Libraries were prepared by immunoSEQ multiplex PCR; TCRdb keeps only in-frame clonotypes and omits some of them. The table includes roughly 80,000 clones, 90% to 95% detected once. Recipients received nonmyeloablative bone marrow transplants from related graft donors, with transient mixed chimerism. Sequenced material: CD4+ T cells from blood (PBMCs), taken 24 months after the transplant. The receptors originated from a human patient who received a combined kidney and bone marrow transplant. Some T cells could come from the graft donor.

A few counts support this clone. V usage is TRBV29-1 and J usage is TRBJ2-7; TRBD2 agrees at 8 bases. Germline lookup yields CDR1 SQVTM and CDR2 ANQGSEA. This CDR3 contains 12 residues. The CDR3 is CSVAGLSYEQYF. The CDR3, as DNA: TGCAGTGTAGCGGGACTATCCTACGAGCAGTACTTC.

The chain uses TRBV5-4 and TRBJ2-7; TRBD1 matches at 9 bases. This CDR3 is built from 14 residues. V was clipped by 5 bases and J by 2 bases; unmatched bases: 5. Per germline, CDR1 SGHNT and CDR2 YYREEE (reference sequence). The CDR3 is CASRPGQGAYEQYF. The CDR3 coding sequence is TGTGCCAGCAGACCGGGACAGGGTGCCTACGAGCAGTACTTC.

CDR3 DNA sequence: TGTGCCAGCAGCTTCGGACTAGCGGGAGGGCCCTCCTACAATGAGCAGTTCTTC. Encoded protein: CASSFGLAGGPSYNEQFF. The gene calls are TRBV5-4 and TRBJ2-1; 15 positions agree with TRBD2. CDR1 and CDR2 from the germline V gene are SGHNT and YYREEE (reference sequence). Trimming removed 2 bases from V and 0 bases from J; junction bases left unmatched: 3. There are 18 residues in the CDR3.

The CDR3 DNA sequence: TGTGCCAGCAGCTCAGGGGTAGGCAATCAGCCCCAGCATTTT. Translated: CASSSGVGNQPQHF. This rearrangement joins TRBV5-5 to TRBJ1-5; possible D gene TRBD1, 6 bases. The V end lost 3 bases, the J end lost 2 bases, and 9 bases lay between the germline ends. The CDR3 sequence is 14 residues long. The germline gives CDR1 SGHKS, CDR2 YYEKEE (reference sequence).

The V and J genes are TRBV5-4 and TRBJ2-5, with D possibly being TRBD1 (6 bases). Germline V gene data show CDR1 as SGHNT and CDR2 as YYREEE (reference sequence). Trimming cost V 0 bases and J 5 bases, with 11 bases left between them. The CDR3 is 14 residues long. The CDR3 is CASSLAGARETQYF. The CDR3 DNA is TGTGCCAGCAGCTTGGCAGGGGCAAGGGAGACCCAGTACTTC.

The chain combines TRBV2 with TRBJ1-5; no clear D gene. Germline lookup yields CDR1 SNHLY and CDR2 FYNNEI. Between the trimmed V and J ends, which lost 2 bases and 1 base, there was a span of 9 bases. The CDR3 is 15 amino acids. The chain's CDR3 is CASSERGGSNQPQHF. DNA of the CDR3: TGTGCCAGCAGTGAACGGGGTGGGAGCAATCAGCCCCAGCATTTT.

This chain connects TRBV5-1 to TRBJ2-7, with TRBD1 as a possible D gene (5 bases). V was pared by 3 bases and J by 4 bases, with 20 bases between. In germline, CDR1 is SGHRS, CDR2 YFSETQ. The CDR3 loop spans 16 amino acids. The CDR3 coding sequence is TGCGCCAGCAGCTGGCAAGGAGACCCTGGGGCATACGAGCAGTACTTC. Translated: CASSWQGDPGAYEQYF.

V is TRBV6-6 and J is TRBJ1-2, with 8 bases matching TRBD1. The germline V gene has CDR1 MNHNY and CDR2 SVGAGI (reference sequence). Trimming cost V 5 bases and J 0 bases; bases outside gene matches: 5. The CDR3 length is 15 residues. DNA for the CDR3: TGTGCCAGCAGTCCGCGGGACAGGTCTAACTATGGCTACACCTTC. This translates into CASSPRDRSNYGYTF.

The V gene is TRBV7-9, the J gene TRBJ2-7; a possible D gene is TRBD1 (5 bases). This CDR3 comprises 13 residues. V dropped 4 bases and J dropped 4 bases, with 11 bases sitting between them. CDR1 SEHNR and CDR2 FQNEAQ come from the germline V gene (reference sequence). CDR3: CASSSRQPYEQYF. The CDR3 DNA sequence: TGTGCCAGCAGCTCCCGACAGCCTTACGAGCAGTACTTC.

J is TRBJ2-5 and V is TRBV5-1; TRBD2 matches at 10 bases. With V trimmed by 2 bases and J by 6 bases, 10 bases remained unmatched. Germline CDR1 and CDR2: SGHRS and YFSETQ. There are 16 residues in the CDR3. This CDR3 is CASSLLQREGLKTQYF. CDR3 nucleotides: TGCGCCAGCAGCTTATTACAGCGGGAGGGCTTAAAGACCCAGTACTTC.

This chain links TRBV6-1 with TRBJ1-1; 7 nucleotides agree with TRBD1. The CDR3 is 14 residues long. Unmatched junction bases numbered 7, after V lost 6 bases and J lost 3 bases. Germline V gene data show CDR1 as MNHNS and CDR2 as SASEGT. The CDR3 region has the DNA TGTGCCAGCAGGGCCATCAGGGGGGACACTGAAGCTTTCTTT. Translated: CASRAIRGDTEAFF.

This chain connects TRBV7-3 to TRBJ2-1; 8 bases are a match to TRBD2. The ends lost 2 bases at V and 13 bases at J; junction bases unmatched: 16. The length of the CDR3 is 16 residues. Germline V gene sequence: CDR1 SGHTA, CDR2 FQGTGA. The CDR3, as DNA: TGTGCCAGCAGCTTATTGGGAGCGGGAGCGCCCACAGTCCAGTTCTTC. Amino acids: CASSLLGAGAPTVQFF.

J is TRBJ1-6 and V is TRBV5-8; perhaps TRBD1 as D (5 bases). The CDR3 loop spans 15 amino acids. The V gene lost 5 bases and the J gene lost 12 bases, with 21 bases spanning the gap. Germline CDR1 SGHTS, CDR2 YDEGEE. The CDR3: CASRPQQAMGGPLHF. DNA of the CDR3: TGTGCCAGCAGGCCCCAACAGGCGATGGGGGGACCCCTCCACTTT.

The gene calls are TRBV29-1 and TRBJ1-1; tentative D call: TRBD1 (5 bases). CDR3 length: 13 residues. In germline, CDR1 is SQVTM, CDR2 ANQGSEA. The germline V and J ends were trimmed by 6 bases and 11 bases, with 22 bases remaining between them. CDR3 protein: CSVRRDSAGGAFF. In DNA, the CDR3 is TGCAGCGTCCGCCGGGACTCAGCAGGAGGTGCTTTCTTT.

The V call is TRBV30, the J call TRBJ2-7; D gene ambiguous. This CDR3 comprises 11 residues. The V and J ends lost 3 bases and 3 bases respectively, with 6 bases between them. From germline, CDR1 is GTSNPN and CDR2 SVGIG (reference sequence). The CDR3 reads CAWRNNYEQYF. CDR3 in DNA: TGTGCCTGGAGGAACAACTACGAGCAGTACTTC.

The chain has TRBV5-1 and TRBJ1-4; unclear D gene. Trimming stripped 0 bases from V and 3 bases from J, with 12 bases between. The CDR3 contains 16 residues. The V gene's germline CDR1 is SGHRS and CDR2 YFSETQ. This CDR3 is CASSLGGPGANEKLFF. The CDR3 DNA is TGCGCCAGCAGCTTGGGAGGGCCCGGGGCTAATGAAAAACTGTTTTTT.

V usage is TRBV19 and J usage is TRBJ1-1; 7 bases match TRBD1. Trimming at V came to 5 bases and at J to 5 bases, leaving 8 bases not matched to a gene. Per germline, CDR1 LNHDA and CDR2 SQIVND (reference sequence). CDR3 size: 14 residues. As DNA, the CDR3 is TGTGCCAGTAGTGAGACAGGGTCTTCGACTGAAGCTTTCTTT. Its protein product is CASSETGSSTEAFF.

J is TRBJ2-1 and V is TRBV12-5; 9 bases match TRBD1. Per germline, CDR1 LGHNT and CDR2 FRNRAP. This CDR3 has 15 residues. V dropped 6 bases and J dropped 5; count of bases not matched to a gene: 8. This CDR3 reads CASGTRQGDHNEQFF. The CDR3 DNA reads TGTGCTAGTGGCACCAGACAGGGGGACCACAATGAGCAGTTCTTC.

Written as DNA, the CDR3 is TGTGCCAGCAGCGTAGGGCTAGCGGGACCCAGGTCAGCAGATACGCAGTATTTT. Its protein product is CASSVGLAGPRSADTQYF. The chain couples TRBV9 to TRBJ2-3; 9 bases agree with TRBD2. The V gene end was trimmed by 0 bases and the J gene end by 4 bases; junction bases not matched to a gene: 12. The CDR3 sequence is 18 residues long. Germline V gene lookup returns CDR1 SGDLS and CDR2 YYNGEE.

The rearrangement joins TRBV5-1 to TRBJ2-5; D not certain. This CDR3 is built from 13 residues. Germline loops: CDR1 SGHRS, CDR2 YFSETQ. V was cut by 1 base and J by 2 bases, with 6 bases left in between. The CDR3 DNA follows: TGCGCCAGCAGCTTGCGGCGGCAAGAGACCCAGTACTTC. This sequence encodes CASSLRRQETQYF.

The CDR3 region is CASSPPRLAGAPEQYF. The CDR3 DNA is TGTGCCAGCTCACCACCGAGGCTAGCGGGCGCGCCCGAGCAGTACTTC. V is TRBV18 and J is TRBJ2-7; TRBD2 matches 8 bases. This CDR3 is built from 16 residues. Germline CDR1 and CDR2: KGHSH and LQKENI. V trimming: 0 bases; J trimming: 6 bases; junction bases outside the gene matches: 10.